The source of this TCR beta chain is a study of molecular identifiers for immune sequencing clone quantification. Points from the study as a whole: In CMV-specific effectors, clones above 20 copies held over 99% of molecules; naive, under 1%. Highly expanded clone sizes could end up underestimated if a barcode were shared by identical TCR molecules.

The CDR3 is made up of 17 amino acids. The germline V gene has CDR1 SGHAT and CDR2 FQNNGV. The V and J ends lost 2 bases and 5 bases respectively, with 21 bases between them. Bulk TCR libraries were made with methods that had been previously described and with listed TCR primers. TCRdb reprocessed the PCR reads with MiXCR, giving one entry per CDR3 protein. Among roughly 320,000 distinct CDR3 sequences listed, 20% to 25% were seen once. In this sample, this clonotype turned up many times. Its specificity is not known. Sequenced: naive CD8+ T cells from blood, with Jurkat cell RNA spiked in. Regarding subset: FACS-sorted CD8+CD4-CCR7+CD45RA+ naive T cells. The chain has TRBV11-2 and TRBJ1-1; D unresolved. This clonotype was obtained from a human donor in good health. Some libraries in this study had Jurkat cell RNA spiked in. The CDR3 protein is CASSLYSNEGERTEAFF. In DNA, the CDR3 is TGTGCCAGCAGCTTATATTCAAACGAGGGAGAGAGGACTGAAGCTTTCTTT.